This T cell receptor (beta chain) was observed in a study of cytomegalovirus exposure and HLA in healthy donors. About this clone: Its target is not known.

The protocol was immunoSEQ multiplex PCR, while the TCRdb copy is restricted to in-frame clones and leaves out a portion. The sample has about 130,000 clones; around 94% are singletons. Study-wide results and limits: There were a few CMV-associated chains whose specificity for CMV antigens was confirmed in vitro. Whilst most TCR sequences proved rare, a subset of public TCRs occurred across many donors. Accounts indicate the classifier identified cytomegalovirus status with strong specificity and sensitivity. A subsequent analysis found that TCR clusters from the first cohort also tended to co-occur in the 90 to 150 validation repertoires, with about 94% of cluster scores above 0.

The CDR3 sequence is 17 residues long. The trim removed 4 bases at V and 7 bases at J, leaving 14 bases unmatched. CDR1 MGHRA and CDR2 YSYEKL come from the germline V gene. This TCR came from a woman aged 18-29 years in good health and CMV-seronegative. This chain connects TRBV4-1 to TRBJ2-3; 10 nucleotides agree with TRBD2. Sequencing used PBMCs. The CDR3 loop reads CASSPKSGGAVGNTQYF. The CDR3 nucleotides are TGCGCCAGCAGCCCGAAGAGCGGGGGGGCGGTAGGGAATACGCAGTATTTT.